This T cell receptor beta chain was identified during a study of shared clonotypes between healthy human individuals. Study-wide results and caveats: An expected dependence of interdonor clonotype sharing on sequencing depth was noted.

Between the trimmed V and J ends, which lost 2 bases and 1 base, there was a span of 9 bases. The CDR3 spans 15 residues. Germline V gives CDR1 SGDLS, CDR2 YYNGEE. On this clone itself: Its antigen is not identified.

TCRdb's table, derived via immunoSEQ multiplex PCR, lists solely in-frame clones and lacks some. The sample has about 1.5 million clones, approximately 97% seen once. The receptor was derived from a man between 25 and 39 years old in good health. The chain carries TRBV9 and TRBJ2-2, with a weak D call TRBD2 (5 bases). Material: naive CD4+ T cells sorted from blood. As for subset: CD45RA+ positively selected. The CDR3 DNA is TGTGCCAGCAGCGTGAGCGGATTGAACACCGGGGAGCTGTTTTTT. Translating gives CASSVSGLNTGELFF.